This entry is about one TCR beta chain. The sample belongs to a study of blood T cell repertoires in COVID-19. Whole-study context: Material from acute and convalescent COVID-19 was sourced from the United States, Italy and Spain. T cells, B-cell-depleted T cells, or PBMCs provided the cDNA or gDNA that served as material.

V was pared by 1 base and J by 7 bases, with 5 bases of the junction left unmatched. CDR1 is WNHNN, CDR2 SYGVQD, per germline (reference sequence). This CDR3 contains 15 residues. In the original workflow: Estimation of nucleated cell counts was performed using reference gene primer amplification. Repertoires were generated with immunoSEQ multiplex PCR, while TCRdb's copy carries only in-frame clones and drops some. Clonal size and the V and J genes are those of that table, whereas D and trimming came from the DNA. The sample contains around 140,000 clones, around 89% of which appear only once. This chain joins TRBV10-1 and TRBJ2-1; 9 nucleotides align to TRBD1. The sequenced sample consisted of peripheral blood. This TCR was sampled from a man aged 50 or older with active or convalescent COVID-19. CDR3 bases: TGCGCCAGCAGTGAGTTACAGGGGGCGGGTAATGAGCAGTTCTTC. Residues: CASSELQGAGNEQFF.